What follows describes a single T cell receptor beta chain. Its matching antigen is unknown. This sample was taken from a study of T cell repertoires in cytomegalovirus infection. TCRdb called the reads again in MiXCR, with one record for every CDR3 protein. Of roughly 570,000 distinct CDR3 sequences listed, just under 40% are singletons. Study results and limitations: The ex vivo response was dominated by HLA-C-restricted CMV-specific TCR beta clonotypes.

Sequenced material: cultured PBMCs, taken from culture after CMV antigen stimulation. The TCR sequence derives from a human donor in good health (CMV status not recorded). Some clones in this sample may be carry-over from other donors' samples.

CDR3 in amino acids: CASSTGAYSYEQYF. The CDR3 coding sequence is TGTGCCAGCTCGACAGGGGCATACTCCTACGAGCAGTACTTC. V is TRBV18 and J is TRBJ2-7; TRBD1 aligns across 8 bases. CDR1 is KGHSH, CDR2 LQKENI, per germline. V was pared by 6 bases and J by 0 bases, with 4 bases of the junction left unmatched. The CDR3 is 14 residues long.